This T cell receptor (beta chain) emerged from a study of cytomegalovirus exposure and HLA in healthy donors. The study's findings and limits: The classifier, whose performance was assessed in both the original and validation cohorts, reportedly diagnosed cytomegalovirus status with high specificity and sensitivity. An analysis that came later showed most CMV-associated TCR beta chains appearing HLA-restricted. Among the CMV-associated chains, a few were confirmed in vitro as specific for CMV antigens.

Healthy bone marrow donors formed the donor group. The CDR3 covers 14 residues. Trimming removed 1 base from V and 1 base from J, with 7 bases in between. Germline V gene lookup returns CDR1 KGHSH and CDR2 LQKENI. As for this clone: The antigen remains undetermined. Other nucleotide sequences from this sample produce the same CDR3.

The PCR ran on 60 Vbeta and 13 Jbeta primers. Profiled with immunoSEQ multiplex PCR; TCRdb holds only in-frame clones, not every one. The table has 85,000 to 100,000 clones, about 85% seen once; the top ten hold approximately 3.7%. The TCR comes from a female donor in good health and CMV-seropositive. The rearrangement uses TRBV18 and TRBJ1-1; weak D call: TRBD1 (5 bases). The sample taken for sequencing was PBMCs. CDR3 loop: CASSPRQTNTEAFF. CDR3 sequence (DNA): TGTGCCAGCTCACCACGACAGACGAACACTGAAGCTTTCTTT.